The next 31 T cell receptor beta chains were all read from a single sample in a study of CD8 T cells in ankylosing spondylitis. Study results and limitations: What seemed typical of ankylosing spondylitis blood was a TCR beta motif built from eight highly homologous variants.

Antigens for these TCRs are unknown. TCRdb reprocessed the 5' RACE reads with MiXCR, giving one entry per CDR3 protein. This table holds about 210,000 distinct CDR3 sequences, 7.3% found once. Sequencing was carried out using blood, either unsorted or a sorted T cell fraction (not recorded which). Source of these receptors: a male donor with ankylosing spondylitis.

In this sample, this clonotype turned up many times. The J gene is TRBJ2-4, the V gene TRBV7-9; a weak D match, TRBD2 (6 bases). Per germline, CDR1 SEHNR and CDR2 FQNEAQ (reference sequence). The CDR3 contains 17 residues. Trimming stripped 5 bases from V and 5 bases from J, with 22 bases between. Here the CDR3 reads CASSPRSGGISQNIQYF. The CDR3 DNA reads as TGTGCCAGCAGCCCCCGGTCAGGAGGGATATCACAAAACATTCAGTACTTC.

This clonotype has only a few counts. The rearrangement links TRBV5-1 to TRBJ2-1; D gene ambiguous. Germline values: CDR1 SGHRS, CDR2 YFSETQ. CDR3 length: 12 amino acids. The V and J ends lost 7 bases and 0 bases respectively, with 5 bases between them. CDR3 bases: TGCGCCAGCGCCTTCTCCTACAATGAGCAGTTCTTC. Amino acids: CASAFSYNEQFF.

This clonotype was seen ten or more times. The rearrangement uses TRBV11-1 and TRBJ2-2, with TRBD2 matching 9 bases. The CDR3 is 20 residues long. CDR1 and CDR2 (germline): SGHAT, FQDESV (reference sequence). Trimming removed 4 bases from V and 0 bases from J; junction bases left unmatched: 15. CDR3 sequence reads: CASSSTLAGKETANTGELFF. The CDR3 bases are TGTGCCAGCAGCTCAACCCTAGCGGGGAAGGAGACCGCGAACACCGGGGAGCTGTTTTTT. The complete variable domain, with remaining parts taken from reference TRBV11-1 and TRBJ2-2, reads EAEVAQSPRYKITEKSQAVAFWCDPISGHATLYWYRQILGQGPELLVQFQDESVVDDSQLPKDRFSAERLKGVDSTLKIQPAELGDSAMYLCASSSTLAGKETANTGELFFGEGSRLTVL.

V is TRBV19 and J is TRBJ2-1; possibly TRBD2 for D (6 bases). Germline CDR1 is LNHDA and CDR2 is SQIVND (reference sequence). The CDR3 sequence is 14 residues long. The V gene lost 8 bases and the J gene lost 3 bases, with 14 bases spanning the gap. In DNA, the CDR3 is TGTGCCAGTGGGACTCCCGACCTCTACAATGAGCAGTTCTTC. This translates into CASGTPDLYNEQFF.

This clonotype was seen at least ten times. The CDR3: CASSYRNQPQHF. The CDR3 DNA is TGTGCCAGCAGTTACCGTAATCAGCCCCAGCATTTT. V is TRBV6-6 and J is TRBJ1-5; D ambiguous. V lost 2 bases, J lost 4 bases, and 3 bases lay in between. The germline gives CDR1 MNHNY, CDR2 SVGAGI (reference sequence). The CDR3 contains 12 residues.

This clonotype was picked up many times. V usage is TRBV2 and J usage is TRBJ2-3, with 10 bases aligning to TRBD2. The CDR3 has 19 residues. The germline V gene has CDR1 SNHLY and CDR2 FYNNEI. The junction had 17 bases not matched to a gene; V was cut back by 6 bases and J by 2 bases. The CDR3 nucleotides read TGTGCCAGCAGCGCCGTTTTTGAGCGGGGGGGCCCCTCCACAGATACGCAGTATTTT. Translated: CASSAVFERGGPSTDTQYF.

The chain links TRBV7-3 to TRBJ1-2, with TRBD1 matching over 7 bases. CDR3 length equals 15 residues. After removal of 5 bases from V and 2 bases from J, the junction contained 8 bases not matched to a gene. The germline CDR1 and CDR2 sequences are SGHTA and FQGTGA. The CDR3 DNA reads TGTGCCAGCAGCCATTACAGGGGACCGAACTATGGCTACACCTTC. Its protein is CASSHYRGPNYGYTF.

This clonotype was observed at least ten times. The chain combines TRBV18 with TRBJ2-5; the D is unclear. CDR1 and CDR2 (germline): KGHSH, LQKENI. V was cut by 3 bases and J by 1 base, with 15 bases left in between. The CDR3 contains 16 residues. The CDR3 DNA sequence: TGTGCCAGCTCACCTGGTCGGGCCAGAACCCAAGAGACCCAGTACTTC. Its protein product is CASSPGRARTQETQYF.

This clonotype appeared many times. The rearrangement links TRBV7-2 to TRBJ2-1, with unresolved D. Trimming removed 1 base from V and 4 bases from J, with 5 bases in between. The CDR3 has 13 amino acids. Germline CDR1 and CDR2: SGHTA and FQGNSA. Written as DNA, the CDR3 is TGTGCCAGCAGCTTAGGTCAGTACAATGAGCAGTTCTTC. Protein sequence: CASSLGQYNEQFF.

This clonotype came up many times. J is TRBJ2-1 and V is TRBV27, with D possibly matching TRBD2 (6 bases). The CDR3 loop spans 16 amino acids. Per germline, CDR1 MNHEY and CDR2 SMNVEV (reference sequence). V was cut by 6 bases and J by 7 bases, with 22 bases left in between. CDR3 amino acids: CASRLGGGALSNEQFF. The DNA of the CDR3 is TGTGCCAGCAGGCTGGGAGGAGGGGCACTGAGTAATGAGCAGTTCTTC.

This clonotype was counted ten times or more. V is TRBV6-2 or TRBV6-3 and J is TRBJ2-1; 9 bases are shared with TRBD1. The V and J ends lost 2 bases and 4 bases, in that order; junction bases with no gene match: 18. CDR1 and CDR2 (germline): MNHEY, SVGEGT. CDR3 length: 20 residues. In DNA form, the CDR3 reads TGTGCCAGCAGTTACCGGGACAGGGTGGGGGAACTAGCGCTTTACAATGAGCAGTTCTTC. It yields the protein CASSYRDRVGELALYNEQFF.

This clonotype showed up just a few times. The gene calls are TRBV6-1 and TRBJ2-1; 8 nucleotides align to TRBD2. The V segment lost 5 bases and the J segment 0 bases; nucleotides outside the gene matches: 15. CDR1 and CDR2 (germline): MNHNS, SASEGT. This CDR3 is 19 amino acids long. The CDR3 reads CASSPRGGRFQGSYNEQFF. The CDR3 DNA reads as TGTGCCAGCAGTCCTCGGGGGGGCCGATTCCAGGGCTCCTACAATGAGCAGTTCTTC.

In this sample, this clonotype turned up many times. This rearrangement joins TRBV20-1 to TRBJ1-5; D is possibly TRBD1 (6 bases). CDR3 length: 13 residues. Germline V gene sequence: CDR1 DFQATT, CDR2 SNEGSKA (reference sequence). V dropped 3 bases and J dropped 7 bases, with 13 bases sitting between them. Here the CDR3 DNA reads TGCAGTGCTAGGAAGCCCACAGGGCAGCCCCAGCATTTT. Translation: CSARKPTGQPQHF.

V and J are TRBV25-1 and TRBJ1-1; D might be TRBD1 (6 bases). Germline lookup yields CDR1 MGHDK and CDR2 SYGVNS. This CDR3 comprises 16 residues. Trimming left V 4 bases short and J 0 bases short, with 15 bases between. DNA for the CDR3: TGTGCCAGCAGTGTTCCAGGGGACTTCATGAACACTGAAGCTTTCTTT. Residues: CASSVPGDFMNTEAFF. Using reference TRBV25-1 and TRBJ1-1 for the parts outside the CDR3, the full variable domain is EADIYQTPRYLVIGTGKKITLECSQTMGHDKMYWYQQDPGMELHLIHYSYGVNSTEKGDLSSESTVSRIRTEHFPLTLESARPSHTSQYLCASSVPGDFMNTEAFFGQGTRLTVV.

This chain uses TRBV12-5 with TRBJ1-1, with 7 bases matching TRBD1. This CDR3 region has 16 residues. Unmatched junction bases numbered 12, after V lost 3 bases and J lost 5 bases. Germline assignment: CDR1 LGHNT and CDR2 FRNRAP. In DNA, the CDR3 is TGTGCTAGTGGTTTTAGTAGGACAGGAGGGAAAACTGAAGCTTTCTTT. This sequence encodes CASGFSRTGGKTEAFF.

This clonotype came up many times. CDR3 amino acids: CATSRDRGTGAYEQYF. In nucleotides, the CDR3 is TGTGCCACCAGCAGAGATCGTGGGACAGGGGCTTACGAGCAGTACTTC. The chain recombines TRBV15 with TRBJ2-7, with TRBD1 matching over 10 bases. There are 16 residues in the CDR3. The J segment lost 4 bases and the V segment lost 0 bases, leaving 6 bases of the junction unmatched. Per the germline V gene, CDR1 is LNHNV and CDR2 is YYDKDF (reference sequence).

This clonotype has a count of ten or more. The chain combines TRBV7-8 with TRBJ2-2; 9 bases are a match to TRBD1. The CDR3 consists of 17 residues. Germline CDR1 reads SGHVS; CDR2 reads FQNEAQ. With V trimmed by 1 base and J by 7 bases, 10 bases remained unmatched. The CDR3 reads CASSLVGGQGIFGELFF. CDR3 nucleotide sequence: TGTGCCAGCAGCTTAGTTGGCGGACAGGGGATTTTCGGGGAGCTGTTTTTT.

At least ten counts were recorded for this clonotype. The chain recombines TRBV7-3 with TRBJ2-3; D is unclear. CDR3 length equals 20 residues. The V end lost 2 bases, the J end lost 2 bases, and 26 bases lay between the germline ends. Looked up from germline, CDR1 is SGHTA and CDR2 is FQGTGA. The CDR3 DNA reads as TGTGCCAGCAGCTTATTCCCACCAAACGTCTCACCCCGTCACACAGATACGCAGTATTTT. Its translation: CASSLFPPNVSPRHTDTQYF.

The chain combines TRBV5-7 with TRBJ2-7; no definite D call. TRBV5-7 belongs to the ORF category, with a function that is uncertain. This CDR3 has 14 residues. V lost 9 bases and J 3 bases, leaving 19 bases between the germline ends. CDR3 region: CAMGPGLLCYEQYF. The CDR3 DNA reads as TGTGCCATGGGCCCCGGGCTGCTCTGCTACGAGCAGTACTTC.

CDR3 coding DNA: TGTGCCAGCAGCTTAGGACTCCTAGCGGGAGAAGACAATGAGCAGTTCTTC. Protein product: CASSLGLLAGEDNEQFF. The chain employs TRBV7-8 and TRBJ2-1; 10 bases are a match to TRBD2. Germline assignment: CDR1 SGHVS and CDR2 FQNEAQ. The J segment lost 5 bases and the V segment lost 1 base, leaving 8 bases of the junction unmatched. The CDR3 runs to 17 residues. The entire variable domain, with the rest obtained from reference TRBV7-8 and TRBJ2-1, is as follows: GAGVSQSPRYKVAKRGQDVALRCDPISGHVSLFWYQQALGQGPEFLTYFQNEAQLDKSGLPSDRFFAERPEGSVSTLKIQRTQQEDSAVYLCASSLGLLAGEDNEQFFGPGTRLTVL.

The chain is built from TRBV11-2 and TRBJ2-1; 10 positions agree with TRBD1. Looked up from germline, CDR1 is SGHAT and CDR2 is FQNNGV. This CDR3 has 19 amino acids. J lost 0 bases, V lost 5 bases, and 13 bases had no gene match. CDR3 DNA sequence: TGTGCCAGCAGCAGCCGGGACAGGGGAATTCTCGTCTCCTACAATGAGCAGTTCTTC. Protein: CASSSRDRGILVSYNEQFF.

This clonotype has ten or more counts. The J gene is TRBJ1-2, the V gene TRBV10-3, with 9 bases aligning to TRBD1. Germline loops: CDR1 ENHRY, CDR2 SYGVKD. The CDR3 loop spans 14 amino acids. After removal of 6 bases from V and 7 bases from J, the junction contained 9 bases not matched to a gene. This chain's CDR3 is CAISSWDREAGYTF. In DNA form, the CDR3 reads TGTGCCATCAGCTCATGGGACAGGGAGGCTGGCTACACCTTC.

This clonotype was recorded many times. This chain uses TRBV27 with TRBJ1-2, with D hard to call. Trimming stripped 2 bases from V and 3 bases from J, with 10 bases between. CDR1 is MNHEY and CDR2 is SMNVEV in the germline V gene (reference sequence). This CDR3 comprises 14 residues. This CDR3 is CASSLNVGHYGYTF. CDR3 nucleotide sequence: TGTGCCAGCAGTTTAAATGTGGGCCACTATGGCTACACCTTC.

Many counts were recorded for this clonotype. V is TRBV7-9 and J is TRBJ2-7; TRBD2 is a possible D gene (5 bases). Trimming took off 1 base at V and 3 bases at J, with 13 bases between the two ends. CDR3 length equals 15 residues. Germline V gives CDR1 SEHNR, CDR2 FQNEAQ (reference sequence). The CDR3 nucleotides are TGTGCCAGCAGCTTAGTTTACGGACGGGACTACGAGCAGTACTTC. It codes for CASSLVYGRDYEQYF.

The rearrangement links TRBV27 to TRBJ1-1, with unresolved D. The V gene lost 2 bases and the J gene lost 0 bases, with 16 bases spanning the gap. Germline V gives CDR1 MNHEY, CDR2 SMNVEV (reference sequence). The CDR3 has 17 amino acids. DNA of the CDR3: TGTGCCAGCAGTTTACTCCCCCCGGCAGACATGAACACTGAAGCTTTCTTT. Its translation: CASSLLPPADMNTEAFF.

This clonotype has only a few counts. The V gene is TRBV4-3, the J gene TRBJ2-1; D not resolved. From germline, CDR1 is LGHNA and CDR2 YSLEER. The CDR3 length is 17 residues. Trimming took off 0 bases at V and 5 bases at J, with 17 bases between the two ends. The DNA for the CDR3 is TGCGCCAGCAGCCAAGATATCGGGTCCCTAGTGAACAATGAGCAGTTCTTC. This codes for CASSQDIGSLVNNEQFF.

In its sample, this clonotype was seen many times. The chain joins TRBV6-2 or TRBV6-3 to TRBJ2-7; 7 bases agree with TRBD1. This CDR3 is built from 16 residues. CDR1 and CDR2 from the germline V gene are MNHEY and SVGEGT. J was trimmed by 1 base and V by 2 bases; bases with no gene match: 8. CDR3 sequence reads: CASSYEGTVLSYEQYF. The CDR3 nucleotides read TGTGCCAGCAGTTACGAGGGGACAGTACTGTCCTACGAGCAGTACTTC.

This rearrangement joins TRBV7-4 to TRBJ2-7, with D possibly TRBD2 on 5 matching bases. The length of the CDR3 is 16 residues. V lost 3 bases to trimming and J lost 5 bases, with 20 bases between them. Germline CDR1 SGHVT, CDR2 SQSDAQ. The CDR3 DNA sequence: TGTGCCAGCAGCTTTTCAATGTGGCTAGCAATCCACGAGCAGTACTTC. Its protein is CASSFSMWLAIHEQYF.

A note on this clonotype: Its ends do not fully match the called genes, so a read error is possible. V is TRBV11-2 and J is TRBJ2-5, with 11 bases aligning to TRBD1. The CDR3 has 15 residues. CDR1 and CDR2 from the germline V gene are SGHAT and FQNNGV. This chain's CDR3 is CVSSSGQGGRETQYF. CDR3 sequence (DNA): TGTGTCAGCAGCTCGGGACAGGGGGGACGGGAGACCCAGTACTTC.

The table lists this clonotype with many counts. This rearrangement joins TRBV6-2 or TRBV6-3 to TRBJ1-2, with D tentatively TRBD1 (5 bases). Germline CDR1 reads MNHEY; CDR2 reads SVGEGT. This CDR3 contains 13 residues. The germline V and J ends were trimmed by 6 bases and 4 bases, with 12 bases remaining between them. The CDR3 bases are TGTGCCAGCAGCCCCGACAGCCTCTATGGCTACACCTTC. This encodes CASSPDSLYGYTF.

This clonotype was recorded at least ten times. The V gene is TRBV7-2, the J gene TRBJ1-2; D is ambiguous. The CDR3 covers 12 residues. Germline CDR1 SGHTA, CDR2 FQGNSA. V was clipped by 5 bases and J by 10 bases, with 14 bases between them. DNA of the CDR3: TGTGCCAGCAGCCCGGAGGCCACTGTCTACACCTTC. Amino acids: CASSPEATVYTF.